These 31 T cell receptor beta chains share one sample of origin, sequenced in a study of blood T cells in healthy people across ages. A J-beta primer mix and a sample-barcoded 5' primer were used in a second PCR of roughly 7 to 12 cycles. TCRdb redid the calling of the 5' RACE reads with MiXCR, one entry per CDR3 protein. The sample records hundreds of thousands of distinct CDR3 sequences, approximately 65% being singletons. Material: blood. Every receptor here comes from a young man in good health.

The rearrangement links TRBV9 to TRBJ2-5, with D uncertain. CDR3 length: 15 residues. V was clipped by 1 base and J by 3 bases, with 13 bases between them. Germline CDR1 reads SGDLS; CDR2 reads YYNGEE. Written as DNA, the CDR3 is TGTGCCAGCAGCGTAACCTCGAACTCCGAAGAGACCCAGTACTTC. It specifies CASSVTSNSEETQYF.

The genes are TRBV29-1 and TRBJ2-7; 9 nucleotides align to TRBD1. Trimming at V came to 6 bases and at J to 5 bases, leaving 11 bases not matched to a gene. Germline CDR1 is SQVTM and CDR2 is ANQGSEA. This CDR3 contains 14 residues. In DNA, the CDR3 is TGCAGCGTCTCCACCGGGACAGGGCGCCACGAGCAGTACTTC. Amino acid sequence: CSVSTGTGRHEQYF.

This clonotype was detected only a few times. This chain connects TRBV6-5 to TRBJ2-7; maybe TRBD1 (6 bases). Trimming cost V 1 base and J 2 bases, with 21 bases left between them. The CDR3 consists of 18 residues. From germline, CDR1 is MNHEY and CDR2 SVGAGI. The CDR3, as DNA: TGTGCCAGCAGTTACTTCATATATAAGGGGACACCAACCTACGAGCAGTACTTC. It yields the protein CASSYFIYKGTPTYEQYF.

The genes are TRBV12-3 or TRBV12-4 and TRBJ2-3; 7 nucleotides align to TRBD1. CDR3 length: 14 residues. J was trimmed by 8 bases and V by 0 bases; bases with no gene match: 5. Here the CDR3 DNA reads TGTGCCAGCAGTTTAGCACAGGGGAGAGCTACGCAGTATTTT. It encodes CASSLAQGRATQYF.

The chain has TRBV4-3 and TRBJ2-5, with 13 bases aligning to TRBD2. Unmatched junction bases numbered 13, after V lost 5 bases and J lost 4 bases. Germline lookup yields CDR1 LGHNA and CDR2 YSLEER. The CDR3 totals 18 residues. The CDR3 bases are TGCGCCAGCAGCACGGGACTAGCGGGACTAGGGCAGTTAGAGACCCAGTACTTC. Protein: CASSTGLAGLGQLETQYF.

The table lists this clonotype with a few counts. The chain employs TRBV4-2 and TRBJ1-1; D is perhaps TRBD1 (6 bases). Germline V gene sequence: CDR1 LGHNA, CDR2 YNFKEQ. CDR3 length: 12 amino acids. Trimming removed 4 bases from V and 5 bases from J, with 8 bases in between. The CDR3 DNA is TGTGCCAGCAGCCGAAGGGGGACTGAAGCTTTCTTT. Protein product: CASSRRGTEAFF.

As for this clonotype: The conserved phenylalanine or tryptophan normally closing the CDR3 is absent here, so this likely arose from a read error. The V call is TRBV7-3, the J call TRBJ2-3; 9 bases fit TRBD1. This CDR3 is 14 amino acids long. Trimming cost V 1 base and J 9 bases; bases outside gene matches: 5. Germline V lookup: CDR1 SGHTA, CDR2 FQGTGA. CDR3 nucleotide sequence: TGTGCCAGCAGCTTAAGCGGGGGACAGGGAACGCAGTATTAT. It translates to CASSLSGGQGTQYY.

The J gene is TRBJ2-1, the V gene TRBV29-1, with 7 bases matching TRBD2. V was clipped by 6 bases and J by 5 bases; unmatched bases: 7. The CDR3 has 13 amino acids. The germline V gene has CDR1 SQVTM and CDR2 ANQGSEA. For the CDR3, the DNA is TGCAGCGTAGGGACTATTTTCGACAATGAGCAGTTCTTC. Protein sequence: CSVGTIFDNEQFF.

CDR3 nucleotide sequence: TGTGCCAGCAGCTCGTCCGGGACACCGGAGTACTTC. It encodes CASSSSGTPEYF. This rearrangement joins TRBV7-2 to TRBJ2-7; a possible D gene is TRBD1 (6 bases). Per germline, CDR1 SGHTA and CDR2 FQGNSA. The CDR3 length is 12 residues. V lost 4 bases and J 11 bases, leaving 15 bases between the germline ends. The full variable domain, completed using reference TRBV7-2 and TRBJ2-7, is GAGVSQSPSNKVTEKGKDVELRCDPISGHTALYWYRQSLGQGLEFLIYFQGNSAPDKSGLPSDRFSAERTGGSVSTLTIQRTQQEDSAVYLCASSSSGTPEYFGPGTRLTVT.

V and J are TRBV4-1 and TRBJ2-6; 7 nucleotides line up with TRBD1. The germline V gene encodes CDR1 MGHRA and CDR2 YSYEKL. The CDR3 is 19 amino acids. V lost 0 bases, J lost 3 bases, and 11 bases stayed unmatched. The DNA of the CDR3 is TGCGCCAGCAGCCAAGAAGGGACAGCCCTGAAAAGTGGGGCCAACGTCCTGACTTTC. It codes for CASSQEGTALKSGANVLTF.

The chain combines TRBV7-9 with TRBJ2-1; the match to TRBD1 covers 7 bases. Germline trimming cut 9 bases from V and 5 bases from J; bases unmatched to any gene: 10. The germline V gene encodes CDR1 SEHNR and CDR2 FQNEAQ (reference sequence). The CDR3 extends over 14 amino acids. CDR3 DNA sequence: TGTGCCAGTCCGAGACAGGGCCTAGACAATGAGCAGTTCTTC. Translated, it gives CASPRQGLDNEQFF.

This clonotype was recorded once. The genes are TRBV12-3 or TRBV12-4 and TRBJ1-2; D is unclear. The V end was cut by 3 bases, the J end by 2 bases, with 10 bases between. There are 14 residues in the CDR3. This chain's CDR3 is CASSFGVNNYGYTF. CDR3 DNA sequence: TGTGCCAGCAGTTTTGGGGTCAACAACTATGGCTACACCTTC.

This clonotype occurred a few times. The chain combines TRBV11-1 with TRBJ2-7, with TRBD1 matching over 9 bases. Germline V CDR1 and CDR2: SGHAT, FQDESV (reference sequence). The CDR3 runs 15 residues. Trimming at V came to 1 base and at J to 3 bases, leaving 4 bases not matched to a gene. The CDR3 nucleotides read TGTGCCAGCAGCTTAGTCTCGACAGGGGGCTACGAGCAGTACTTC. It encodes CASSLVSTGGYEQYF.

This sequence joins TRBV20-1 and TRBJ1-5; D ambiguous. Trimming cost V 6 bases and J 6 bases, with 15 bases left between them. Germline lookup yields CDR1 DFQATT and CDR2 SNEGSKA (reference sequence). This CDR3 region has 13 residues. CDR3 nucleotides: TGCAGTGCACACCTGGGCCTCCCTCAGCCCCAGCATTTT. It codes for CSAHLGLPQPQHF.

The gene calls are TRBV12-3 or TRBV12-4 and TRBJ2-7, with TRBD2 matching 11 bases. CDR3 size: 17 residues. V lost 3 bases to trimming and J lost 2 bases; unmatched junction nucleotides: 9. The CDR3 nucleotides are TGTGCCAGCAGTTTTGGCCTAGCGGGGGGCCTCCCCTACGAGCAGTACTTC. Protein product: CASSFGLAGGLPYEQYF.

This clonotype was recorded a few times. This chain links TRBV4-1 with TRBJ2-6, with 10 bases identical to TRBD1. This CDR3 has 16 residues. Trimming took 7 bases from V and 2 from J; bases not matched to a gene: 5. Germline V lookup: CDR1 MGHRA, CDR2 YSYEKL. DNA of the CDR3: TGCGCCAGCACCTTCGGACAGGGGGCTGGGGCCAACGTCCTGACTTTC. It codes for CASTFGQGAGANVLTF.

The chain has TRBV20-1 and TRBJ2-3; TRBD1 agrees at 8 bases. There are 16 residues in the CDR3. J lost 7 bases, V lost 5 bases, and 17 bases had no gene match. Germline loops: CDR1 DFQATT, CDR2 SNEGSKA (reference sequence). Written as DNA, the CDR3 is TGCAGTGCTCCGGGGCCACAGGGGGAGTCCCGATATACGCAGTATTTT. Its protein product is CSAPGPQGESRYTQYF.

The V and J genes are TRBV20-1 and TRBJ2-3; the D gene is possibly TRBD1 (5 bases). The germline gives CDR1 DFQATT, CDR2 SNEGSKA (reference sequence). The V end was cut by 6 bases, the J end by 2 bases, with 12 bases between. This CDR3 is 13 amino acids long. In DNA form, the CDR3 reads TGCAGTGCACAGGCGCGCCCCACAGATACGCAGTATTTT. This sequence encodes CSAQARPTDTQYF.

This sequence joins TRBV6-6 and TRBJ1-6, with a possible D match to TRBD1 (6 bases). Trimming shortened V by 5 bases and J by 6 bases, and 17 bases separated the two germline ends. This CDR3 is 16 amino acids long. Per germline, CDR1 MNHNY and CDR2 SVGAGI (reference sequence). CDR3 coding DNA: TGTGCCAGCAGTACCCAGGGGATCCCCACTAATTCACCCCTCCACTTT. The encoded protein is CASSTQGIPTNSPLHF.

This clonotype showed up just a few times. The chain uses TRBV29-1 and TRBJ2-5; 9 bases map to TRBD1. The V and J ends lost 1 base and 5 bases, in that order; junction bases with no gene match: 5. This CDR3 comprises 14 residues. Germline values: CDR1 SQVTM, CDR2 ANQGSEA. CDR3 protein: CSVEGPGTGETQYF. CDR3 sequence (DNA): TGCAGCGTTGAAGGCCCCGGGACAGGGGAGACCCAGTACTTC.

The chain employs TRBV7-2 and TRBJ2-4; D not resolved. The V and J ends lost 5 bases and 7 bases respectively, with 15 bases between them. CDR3 length: 14 residues. Germline CDR1 and CDR2: SGHTA and FQGNSA. CDR3: CASSLGPPDNIQYF. The CDR3 DNA sequence: TGTGCCAGCAGCCTAGGGCCCCCTGACAACATTCAGTACTTC.

The chain links TRBV30 to TRBJ2-4; weak D call: TRBD1 (5 bases). Germline V gives CDR1 GTSNPN, CDR2 SVGIG (reference sequence). Trimming cost V 0 bases and J 6 bases, with 12 bases left between them. The length of the CDR3 is 14 residues. The CDR3 nucleotides are TGTGCCTGGAGTGTGGCAGGGCGGCCAAACATTCAGTACTTC. Translation gives CAWSVAGRPNIQYF.

The chain is built from TRBV6-5 and TRBJ2-1; TRBD2 matches at 10 bases. CDR3 size: 13 residues. From germline, CDR1 is MNHEY and CDR2 SVGAGI. CDR3 sequence reads: CGSGGLYGNEQFF. CDR3 sequence (DNA): TGTGGTAGCGGGGGGCTCTATGGCAATGAGCAGTTCTTC.

The sample holds one count of this clonotype. This chain uses TRBV9 with TRBJ2-5; 8 positions agree with TRBD2. The CDR3 runs to 14 residues. V lost 4 bases and J lost 5; bases outside the gene matches: 7. The germline V gene has CDR1 SGDLS and CDR2 YYNGEE. This chain's CDR3 is CASSSGGAPETQYF. The CDR3 region has the DNA TGTGCCAGCAGCTCCGGGGGGGCCCCGGAGACCCAGTACTTC.

The rearrangement links TRBV5-1 to TRBJ2-7; 7 bases agree with TRBD1. In germline, CDR1 is SGHRS, CDR2 YFSETQ. V was pared by 0 bases and J by 3 bases, with 6 bases of the junction left unmatched. This CDR3 spans 15 amino acids. The CDR3 protein is CASSLGDRGIYEQYF. The CDR3 DNA sequence: TGCGCCAGCAGCTTGGGGGACAGAGGGATCTACGAGCAGTACTTC.

The count of this clonotype is one. This CDR3 is CASSLALRAAGANVLTF. As DNA, the CDR3 is TGTGCCAGCAGCTTAGCGCTCCGGGCGGCTGGGGCCAACGTCCTGACTTTC. V is TRBV7-2 and J is TRBJ2-6, with D unclear. This CDR3 has 17 amino acids. Germline CDR1 is SGHTA and CDR2 is FQGNSA. V lost 0 bases, J lost 2 bases, and 11 bases lay in between. The full variable domain, completed using reference TRBV7-2 and TRBJ2-6, is GAGVSQSPSNKVTEKGKDVELRCDPISGHTALYWYRQSLGQGLEFLIYFQGNSAPDKSGLPSDRFSAERTGGSVSTLTIQRTQQEDSAVYLCASSLALRAAGANVLTFGAGSRLTVL.

The V gene is TRBV2, the J gene TRBJ1-2; the D gene is possibly TRBD1 (6 bases). The CDR3 loop spans 15 amino acids. The V end was cut by 6 bases, the J end by 0 bases, with 14 bases between. The germline gives CDR1 SNHLY, CDR2 FYNNEI. The CDR3 protein is CASRAAGDSNYGYTF. CDR3 in DNA: TGTGCCAGCAGGGCGGCAGGGGACTCTAACTATGGCTACACCTTC.

The CDR3 region has the DNA TGTGCCAGCAGTGGAGATCTAGCGGGGGGCCTTGGAGATACGCAGTATTTT. Translation gives CASSGDLAGGLGDTQYF. The chain carries TRBV6-1 and TRBJ2-3, with 11 bases matching TRBD2. This CDR3 comprises 17 residues. The ends lost 4 bases at V and 5 bases at J; junction bases unmatched: 11. Germline V CDR1 and CDR2: MNHNS, SASEGT.

The chain joins TRBV6-5 to TRBJ1-6; maybe TRBD1 (6 bases). Trimming shortened V by 6 bases and J by 9 bases, and 18 bases separated the two germline ends. CDR1 is MNHEY and CDR2 is SVGAGI in the germline V gene. This CDR3 comprises 15 residues. CDR3 nucleotides: TGTGCCAGCAGGTCGGCGGGGGGCAGGAGTTCACCCCTCCACTTT. It encodes CASRSAGGRSSPLHF.

The rearrangement uses TRBV7-2 and TRBJ2-3; TRBD2 matches at 13 bases. V lost 5 bases to trimming and J lost 1 base; unmatched junction nucleotides: 6. Germline CDR1 reads SGHTA; CDR2 reads FQGNSA. The CDR3 loop spans 17 amino acids. CDR3 DNA: TGTGCCAGCAGCCCCCTCGGGACTAGCGGGGGCACAGATACGCAGTATTTT. Amino acids: CASSPLGTSGGTDTQYF.

As to this clonotype: It may be a read error: a sequence one base away is much more abundant. This chain uses TRBV6-1 with TRBJ2-1; the D is unclear. CDR3 length: 15 amino acids. The germline V and J ends were trimmed by 3 bases and 0 bases, with 9 bases remaining between them. Germline assignment: CDR1 MNHNS and CDR2 SASEGT. The CDR3 is CASSENDGSYNEQFF. DNA of the CDR3: TGTGCCAGCAGTGAGAACGACGGCTCCTACAATGAGCAGTTCTTC.